This entry describes one T cell receptor beta chain. This sample is part of a study of blood T cell repertoires in COVID-19. Study-wide background: The samples span acute and convalescent COVID-19 from the United States, Italy and Spain.

V lost 4 bases and J 2 bases, leaving 15 bases between the germline ends. Germline CDR1 is PRHDT and CDR2 is FYEKMQ (reference sequence). There are 16 residues in the CDR3. Per the original data handling: It was from reference gene primer amplification that nucleated cell counts were estimated. Some clones are missing from TCRdb's copy, which holds only in-frame ones; the method was immunoSEQ multiplex PCR. The DNA gave D and trimming, while V, J and clone size come from that table. The sample has hundreds of thousands of clones, around 88% seen once. What was sequenced was peripheral blood. This clonotype was obtained from a woman aged 25 to 39 with acute or convalescent COVID-19. The V gene is TRBV13, the J gene TRBJ1-3; a weak D match, TRBD1 (6 bases). The CDR3, as DNA: TGTGCCAGCAGCTCGCGACAGGAGAGAGCTGGAAACACCATATATTTT. Translation: CASSSRQERAGNTIYF.